Below, one T cell receptor (beta chain) is given with its context. Its antigen is undetermined. The junction departs from germline at one end; a sequencing error may be responsible. The germline CDR1 and CDR2 sequences are SGHVS and FNYEAQ. The CDR3 is made up of 17 amino acids. The authors ran a second PCR of about 7 to 12 cycles using a sample-barcoded 5' primer and a J-beta primer mix. TCRdb called the 5' RACE reads again in MiXCR, with one record for every CDR3 protein. The sample includes about 1,400,000 distinct CDR3 sequences, around 39% seen only once; the top ten take roughly 7.9%. This specimen belongs to a study of blood T cells in healthy people across ages. Study results and caveats: Long-lived and aged donors differed, with more naive CD4+ cells and higher diversity in the long-lived.

The sequenced sample was blood. V gene TRBV7-6 combines with J gene TRBJ2-1; 8 nucleotides match TRBD2. The receptor's source is a woman between 18 and 29 years old in good health. Here the CDR3 reads CASSLPSGSLGMNGQFF. CDR3 nucleotide sequence: TGTGCCAGCAGCTTACCCAGCGGGAGCCTTGGCATGAATGGGCAGTTCTTC.